The 23 T cell receptor beta chains given below trace back to one sample, sequenced in a study of T cell repertoires in cytomegalovirus infection. One entry per CDR3 protein results from TCRdb running MiXCR on the reads. The sample includes about 180,000 distinct CDR3 sequences, under 15% of them seen just once. Sequencing was done on a sample of PBMCs. The receptors come from a human donor in good health (CMV status not recorded). Some clones in this sample may be carry-over from other donors' samples.

The genes are TRBV2 and TRBJ2-1, with TRBD1 identical over 8 bases. The CDR3 runs to 14 residues. Germline assignment: CDR1 SNHLY and CDR2 FYNNEI. J gave up 8 bases and V 2 bases, and 5 bases lay outside the gene matches. The CDR3 reads CASSESQGAYEQFF. In DNA form, the CDR3 reads TGTGCCAGCAGTGAATCCCAGGGGGCCTATGAGCAGTTCTTC.

This clonotype was observed many times. The V call is TRBV7-2, the J call TRBJ2-1; D gene unclear. This CDR3 comprises 17 residues. Trimming cost V 3 bases and J 2 bases, with 17 bases left between them. Germline values: CDR1 SGHTA, CDR2 FQGNSA. The CDR3 nucleotides are TGTGCCAGCAGCTTCGGCCCAGCAGAGGTCCCCTACAATGAGCAGTTCTTC. Its protein is CASSFGPAEVPYNEQFF.

The genes are TRBV27 and TRBJ1-4; TRBD1 is a possible D gene (5 bases). From germline, CDR1 is MNHEY and CDR2 SMNVEV (reference sequence). V gave up 10 bases and J gave up 5 bases, with 14 bases separating them. CDR3 length: 13 amino acids. CDR3 DNA: TGTGCCACCGGCAGAGGGGCGAATGAAAAACTGTTTTTT. Its protein product is CATGRGANEKLFF.

This clonotype was observed at least ten times. This chain uses TRBV5-6 with TRBJ2-7; D ambiguous. Germline-derived CDR1 and CDR2 are SGHDT and YYEEEE. This CDR3 contains 14 residues. Trimming removed 1 base from V and 1 base from J, with 9 bases in between. CDR3 region: CASSLSPDSYEQYF. The CDR3 nucleotides read TGTGCCAGCAGCTTGTCTCCGGATTCCTACGAGCAGTACTTC.

This clonotype has a handful of counts. The V gene is TRBV11-2, the J gene TRBJ2-5; D may be TRBD1 (5 bases). This CDR3 comprises 12 residues. V was pared by 4 bases and J by 5 bases, with 8 bases between. CDR1 is SGHAT and CDR2 is FQNNGV in the germline V gene. CDR3 nucleotides: TGTGCCAGCAGCTCGACAGTGGAGACCCAGTACTTC. It translates to CASSSTVETQYF.

The chain has TRBV29-1 and TRBJ1-1; D remains unclear. With 4 bases removed from V and 4 bases from J, the gap between germline ends came to 13 bases. The germline V gene encodes CDR1 SQVTM and CDR2 ANQGSEA. The CDR3 loop spans 13 amino acids. The CDR3 spells CSVGAGGGTEAFF. Written as DNA, the CDR3 is TGCAGCGTTGGGGCCGGCGGAGGCACTGAAGCTTTCTTT.

There are a few counts of this clonotype. This chain uses TRBV18 with TRBJ1-3; the D gene is possibly TRBD1 (5 bases). Trimming took 2 bases from V and 0 from J, leaving 8 bases between them. This CDR3 region has 15 residues. CDR1 KGHSH and CDR2 LQKENI come from the germline V gene. The CDR3 DNA follows: TGTGCCAGCTCACCAGTTCAGGGCTCTGGAAACACCATATATTTT. Its protein product is CASSPVQGSGNTIYF.

This clonotype was counted ten times or more. The chain joins TRBV7-9 to TRBJ2-1, with 8 bases identical to TRBD1. V trimming: 5 bases; J trimming: 5 bases; junction bases outside the gene matches: 8. Germline V gene data show CDR1 as SEHNR and CDR2 as FQNEAQ (reference sequence). The CDR3 contains 15 residues. The CDR3 region has the DNA TGTGCCAGCAGCCAATTGGGACAGGACAACAATGAGCAGTTCTTC. Amino acids: CASSQLGQDNNEQFF.

This clonotype came up many times. The chain couples TRBV20-1 to TRBJ1-3; D perhaps matches TRBD1 (6 bases). The CDR3 runs to 16 residues. Between the trimmed V and J ends, which lost 0 bases and 2 bases, there was a span of 14 bases. CDR1 and CDR2 (germline): DFQATT, SNEGSKA (reference sequence). CDR3 nucleotide sequence: TGCAGTGCTAGAGATACGGGCAGGGGCACTGGAAACACCATATATTTT. Encoded protein: CSARDTGRGTGNTIYF.

This clonotype occurred many times. The rearrangement uses TRBV5-1 and TRBJ1-2, with 7 bases lining up with TRBD1. Germline CDR1 is SGHRS and CDR2 is YFSETQ. The trim removed 0 bases at V and 7 bases at J, leaving 9 bases unmatched. CDR3 length equals 15 residues. CDR3 sequence reads: CASSLETTGVVGYTF. Here the CDR3 DNA reads TGCGCCAGCAGCTTGGAAACTACAGGGGTCGTTGGCTACACCTTC.

This clonotype was observed a handful of times. The chain couples TRBV7-2 to TRBJ2-2; either TRBD1 or TRBD2 may fit D (6 bases each). CDR1 and CDR2 from the germline V gene are SGHTA and FQGNSA. Trimming took off 2 bases at V and 3 bases at J, with 25 bases between the two ends. This CDR3 region has 20 residues. CDR3 loop: CASSLSHRQGRIRDTGELFF. In DNA, the CDR3 is TGTGCCAGCAGCTTATCTCACCGCCAGGGGAGGATTAGGGACACCGGGGAGCTGTTTTTT.

Regarding this clonotype: This sequence may be a read error, since a much larger clone differs from it by one base. The rearrangement joins TRBV7-2 to TRBJ2-5, with 7 bases that match TRBD2. Trimming took 7 bases from V and 9 from J; bases not matched to a gene: 5. CDR3 length: 11 residues. The germline gives CDR1 SGHTA, CDR2 FQGNSA. The CDR3: CASNSRGAQYF. CDR3 in DNA: TGTGCCAGCAACTCTCGGGGGGCCCAGTACTTC.

V usage is TRBV6-1 and J usage is TRBJ1-5; TRBD1 might be the D (5 bases). This CDR3 region has 14 residues. Trimming pared 3 bases from V and 2 bases from J, leaving 8 bases between. CDR1 and CDR2 from the germline V gene are MNHNS and SASEGT. The CDR3 protein is CASSEGLGNQPQHF. The CDR3 bases are TGTGCCAGCAGTGAGGGGCTCGGCAATCAGCCCCAGCATTTT.

This clonotype has just one count. The rearrangement links TRBV5-1 to TRBJ2-7; maybe TRBD2 (5 bases). Germline assignment: CDR1 SGHRS and CDR2 YFSETQ. The CDR3 length is 14 residues. Trimming took 1 base from V and 3 from J, leaving 11 bases between them. DNA of the CDR3: TGCGCCAGCAGCTTGATTCCCGGGGTCTACGAGCAGTACTTC. As protein: CASSLIPGVYEQYF.

This clonotype was counted ten times or more. V gene TRBV18 combines with J gene TRBJ2-3; D possibly matches TRBD1 or TRBD2 (5 bases each). CDR1 and CDR2 (germline): KGHSH, LQKENI. This CDR3 comprises 16 residues. Trimming cost V 3 bases and J 5 bases, with 18 bases left between them. The CDR3 sequence: CASSPGRELSGDTQYF. The CDR3 DNA reads as TGTGCCAGCTCACCGGGACGGGAACTTTCAGGAGATACGCAGTATTTT.

Details on this clonotype: At one end, the junction sequence differs from germline, possibly due to a read error. This sequence joins TRBV6-4 and TRBJ2-2; possibly TRBD2 for D (5 bases). The germline CDR1 and CDR2 sequences are MRHNA and SNTAGT. This CDR3 region has 13 residues. CDR3 region: CASSDSETGELYF. The CDR3 region has the DNA TGTGCCAGCAGTGACTCGGAAACCGGGGAGCTGTATTTT.

This clonotype was picked up many times. The J gene is TRBJ1-5, the V gene TRBV20-1, with 11 positions matching TRBD1. The CDR3 extends over 16 amino acids. Germline trimming cut 1 base from V and 4 bases from J; bases unmatched to any gene: 6. Looked up from germline, CDR1 is DFQATT and CDR2 is SNEGSKA (reference sequence). This chain's CDR3 is CSARVGTGGYNQPQHF. The CDR3, as DNA: TGCAGTGCTAGAGTCGGGACAGGGGGATATAATCAGCCCCAGCATTTT.

The V and J genes are TRBV20-1 and TRBJ1-1, with D uncertain. The V end was cut by 0 bases, the J end by 1 base, with 6 bases between. Germline assignment: CDR1 DFQATT and CDR2 SNEGSKA (reference sequence). The CDR3 consists of 13 residues. This chain's CDR3 is CSAREDPNTEAFF. The CDR3 DNA reads TGCAGTGCTAGAGAGGACCCGAACACTGAAGCTTTCTTT.

This clonotype was observed at least ten times. This sequence joins TRBV28 and TRBJ1-1, with no clear D. The CDR3 contains 14 residues. Trimming shortened V by 6 bases and J by 1 base, and 12 bases separated the two germline ends. Germline lookup yields CDR1 MDHEN and CDR2 SYDVKM. CDR3 coding DNA: TGTGCCAGCAGCCCTGGACGGGAGAACACTGAAGCTTTCTTT. It codes for CASSPGRENTEAFF. Using reference TRBV28 and TRBJ1-1 for the parts outside the CDR3, the full variable domain is DVKVTQSSRYLVKRTGEKVFLECVQDMDHENMFWYRQDPGLGLRLIYFSYDVKMKEKGDIPEGYSVSREKKERFSLILESASTNQTSMYLCASSPGRENTEAFFGQGTRLTVV.

V gene TRBV29-1 combines with J gene TRBJ2-7, with D perhaps TRBD2 (6 bases). Germline lookup yields CDR1 SQVTM and CDR2 ANQGSEA. V lost 6 bases, J lost 1 base, and 19 bases lay in between. This CDR3 comprises 15 residues. CDR3 in DNA: TGCAGCGTCCGTAGTAATCGACTAGGTTCCTACGAGCAGTACTTC. This gives the protein CSVRSNRLGSYEQYF.

This clonotype was seen at least ten times. The genes are TRBV2 and TRBJ1-4, with no clear D. Trimming took off 2 bases at V and 4 bases at J, with 8 bases between the two ends. Germline V lookup: CDR1 SNHLY, CDR2 FYNNEI. The CDR3 extends over 14 amino acids. DNA of the CDR3: TGTGCCAGCAGTGAATGGCAGATTAATGAAAAACTGTTTTTT. It is translated as CASSEWQINEKLFF.

V and J are TRBV6-4 and TRBJ2-1, with D uncertain. Germline V lookup: CDR1 MRHNA, CDR2 SNTAGT. This CDR3 spans 13 amino acids. The ends were cut back, 2 bases at V and 0 bases at J, with 2 bases in the middle. CDR3 nucleotides: TGTGCCAGCAGTGACAACTCCTACAATGAGCAGTTCTTC. Its translation is CASSDNSYNEQFF.

This clonotype was picked up a small number of times. The chain is built from TRBV6-6 and TRBJ2-5, with 8 bases lining up with TRBD1. The CDR3 contains 14 residues. Germline V CDR1 and CDR2: MNHNY, SVGAGI (reference sequence). Trimming took 4 bases from V and 5 from J; bases not matched to a gene: 6. CDR3 DNA: TGTGCCAGCAGTTTGCCAGGGGGCCGGGAGACCCAGTACTTC. It yields the protein CASSLPGGRETQYF.